This is a list of T cell receptor beta chains from one sample in a study of identical twins. TCRdb re-analysed the 5' RACE reads in MiXCR, keeping a single row per CDR3 protein. The sample records approximately 630,000 distinct CDR3 sequences, around 7.4% being singletons. These same data were also listed under a study on yellow fever vaccine responses in identical twins.

The sample was PBMCs. The receptors stem from a woman aged 18-35 years in good health. CDR3s include the opening cysteine and the closing phenylalanine or tryptophan. The D gene is left open where the match is weak. For some rows the clone size is stated as once, few or many, or as a class when expanded; others skip it.

j_gene: TRBJ1-1; d_gene: NA; v_gene: TRBV9; abundance: few; CDR3aa: CASSVGWALNTEAFF; CDR3nt: TGTGCCAGCAGCGTAGGGTGGGCGCTGAACACTGAAGCTTTCTTT
j_gene: TRBJ2-6; d_gene: NA; v_gene: TRBV12-3/TRBV12-4; abundance: NA; CDR3aa: CASGPGRSSGANVLTF; CDR3nt: TGTGCCAGCGGGCCGGGACGGTCCTCTGGGGCCAACGTCCTGACTTTC
j_gene: TRBJ2-1; d_gene: TRBD2; v_gene: TRBV5-1; abundance: NA; CDR3aa: CASSLVGLAGVGYNEQFF; CDR3nt: TGCGCCAGCAGCTTGGTCGGACTAGCGGGAGTTGGCTACAATGAGCAGTTCTTC
j_gene: TRBJ2-2; d_gene: TRBD1; v_gene: TRBV7-8; abundance: many; CDR3aa: CASSSLAQGARTGELFF; CDR3nt: TGTGCCAGCAGCTCATTAGCCCAGGGGGCGCGGACCGGGGAGCTGTTTTTT
j_gene: TRBJ2-5; d_gene: NA; v_gene: TRBV3-1; abundance: few; CDR3aa: CASRHRSKEETQYF; CDR3nt: TGTGCCAGCAGACACCGGTCGAAGGAAGAGACCCAGTACTTC
j_gene: TRBJ2-3; d_gene: NA; v_gene: TRBV7-9; abundance: NA; CDR3aa: CASSLMRGGLSTDTQYF; CDR3nt: TGTGCCAGCAGCTTAATGAGAGGTGGACTTAGCACAGATACGCAGTATTTT
j_gene: TRBJ1-1; d_gene: TRBD1; v_gene: TRBV14; abundance: many; CDR3aa: CASSRGQVNTEAFF; CDR3nt: TGTGCCAGCAGCAGGGGACAGGTGAACACTGAAGCTTTCTTT
j_gene: TRBJ2-1; d_gene: TRBD1; v_gene: TRBV12-3/TRBV12-4; abundance: few; CDR3aa: CASSILRQGAPFDEQFF; CDR3nt: TGTGCCAGCAGTATCCTAAGACAGGGGGCGCCGTTCGATGAGCAGTTCTTC
j_gene: TRBJ2-3; d_gene: NA; v_gene: TRBV4-1; abundance: NA; CDR3aa: CASSQDLAWGTDTQYF; CDR3nt: TGCGCCAGCAGCCAAGATCTAGCGTGGGGCACAGATACGCAGTATTTT
j_gene: TRBJ1-5; d_gene: TRBD1; v_gene: TRBV18; abundance: many; CDR3aa: CASSPLGQGGNQPQHF; CDR3nt: TGTGCCAGCTCACCGCTAGGACAGGGTGGTAATCAGCCCCAGCATTTT